This T cell receptor (beta chain) emerged from a study of OX40 agonist ivuxolimab in advanced cancers. The overall study: Checkpoint inhibitors had been given previously to about 40% of patients. In three patients, partial responses were observed, one with hepatocellular carcinoma and two with cutaneous melanoma. Study-wide findings and caveats: Both blood CD4+ and CD8+ T cells showed clonal growth by week 6 at 0.1 to 3.0 mg/kg.

This CDR3 spans 14 amino acids. CDR1 SSHAT and CDR2 FNYEAQ come from the germline V gene (reference sequence). Any history of autoimmune disease or systemic immunosuppression disqualified patients. The protocol was immunoSEQ multiplex PCR, while the TCRdb copy is restricted to in-frame clones and leaves out a portion. The sample lists 45,000 to 50,000 clones, around nine tenths occurring once. Concerning this clone itself: Its specificity is not known. Relative to the germline gene, one junction end is altered; a read error may explain this.

The sequence was obtained from an adult with an advanced solid tumor such as melanoma, head and neck, liver or kidney cancer. The sequences come from CD4+ or CD8+ T cells sorted from blood, collected in a trial of the OX40 agonist ivuxolimab. This chain joins TRBV7-7 and TRBJ2-7; no clear D. CDR3 in DNA: TGTGCTAGCAGCTTCTCTTTAGAAACCTACGAGCAGTACTTC. Translating gives CASSFSLETYEQYF.